The clone carrying this T cell receptor (beta chain) occurred many times. TCRdb passed the RT-PCR reads through MiXCR, listing each CDR3 protein once. This sample has hundreds of thousands of distinct CDR3 sequences, with about 10% found just once. This specimen comes from a study of response to subunit inactivated influenza vaccine. The CDR3 has 14 residues. In germline, CDR1 is SQVTM, CDR2 ANQGSEA. Unmatched junction bases numbered 6, after V lost 4 bases and J lost 3 bases. These data were also reused for a study on T cells expressing NK-cell markers. That source reports: 5'RACE template switching with UMIs generated TCR beta cDNA.

This specimen was PBMCs from blood, taken on the day of vaccination. The clonotype comes from a man over 45 who received an inactivated influenza vaccine. The rearrangement joins TRBV29-1 to TRBJ2-1, with 7 bases aligning to TRBD2. The CDR3 region has the DNA TGCAGCGTTGTGGCGGGAGTCGTCTACAATGAGCAGTTCTTC. It yields the protein CSVVAGVVYNEQFF.